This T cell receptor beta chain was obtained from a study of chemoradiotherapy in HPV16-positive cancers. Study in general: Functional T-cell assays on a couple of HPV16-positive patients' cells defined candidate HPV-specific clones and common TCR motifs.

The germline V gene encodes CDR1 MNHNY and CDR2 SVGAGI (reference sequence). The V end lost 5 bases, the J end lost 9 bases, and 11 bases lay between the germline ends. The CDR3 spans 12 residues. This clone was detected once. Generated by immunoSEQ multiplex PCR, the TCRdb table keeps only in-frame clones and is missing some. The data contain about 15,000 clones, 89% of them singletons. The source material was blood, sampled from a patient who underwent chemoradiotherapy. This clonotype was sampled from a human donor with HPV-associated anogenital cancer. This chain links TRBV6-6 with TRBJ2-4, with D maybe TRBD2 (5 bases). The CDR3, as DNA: TGTGCCAGCAGTAGCACTAGAGGCATTCAGTACTTC. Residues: CASSSTRGIQYF.